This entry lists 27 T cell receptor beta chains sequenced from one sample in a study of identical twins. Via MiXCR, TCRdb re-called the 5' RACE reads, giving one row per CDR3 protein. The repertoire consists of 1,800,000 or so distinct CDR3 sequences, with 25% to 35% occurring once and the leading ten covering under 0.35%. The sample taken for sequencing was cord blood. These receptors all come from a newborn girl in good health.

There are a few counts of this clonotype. The CDR3 region has the DNA TGCGCCAGCCTTGGGACTAGCGAGAAACCCTACGAGCAGTACTTC. Amino acids: CASLGTSEKPYEQYF. The J gene is TRBJ2-7, the V gene TRBV5-1; TRBD2 matches 10 bases. This CDR3 spans 15 amino acids. Germline V gene sequence: CDR1 SGHRS, CDR2 YFSETQ. The trim removed 7 bases at V and 2 bases at J, leaving 9 bases unmatched.

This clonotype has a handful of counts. The CDR3 coding sequence is TGTGCCAGTAGCCCCCTCCGGCAGGGGGTAAACTATGGCTACACCTTC. Translation gives CASSPLRQGVNYGYTF. The chain is built from TRBV19 and TRBJ1-2; 7 bases are shared with TRBD1. Germline lookup yields CDR1 LNHDA and CDR2 SQIVND (reference sequence). This CDR3 has 16 amino acids. J gave up 2 bases and V 6 bases, and 12 bases lay outside the gene matches.

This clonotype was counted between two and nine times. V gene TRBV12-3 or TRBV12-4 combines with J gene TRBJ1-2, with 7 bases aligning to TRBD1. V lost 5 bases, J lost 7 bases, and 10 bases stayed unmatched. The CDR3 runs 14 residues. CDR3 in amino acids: CASSPTGSQLGYTF. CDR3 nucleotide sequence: TGTGCCAGCAGTCCGACAGGGAGCCAGCTTGGCTACACCTTC.

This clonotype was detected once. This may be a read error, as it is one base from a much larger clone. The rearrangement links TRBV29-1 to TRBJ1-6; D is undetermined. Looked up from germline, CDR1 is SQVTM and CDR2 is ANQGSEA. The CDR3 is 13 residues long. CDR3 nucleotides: TGCAGCGTTGAAGAGACGTATAATCCACCCCTCCACTTT. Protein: CSVEETYNPPLHF.

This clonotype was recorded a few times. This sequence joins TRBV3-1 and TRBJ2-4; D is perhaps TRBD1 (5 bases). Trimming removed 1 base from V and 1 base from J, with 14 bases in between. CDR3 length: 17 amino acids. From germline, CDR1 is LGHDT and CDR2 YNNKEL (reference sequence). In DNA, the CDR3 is TGTGCCAGCAGCCAAGCGCTCCCAGGGATGGCCAAAAACATTCAGTACTTC. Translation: CASSQALPGMAKNIQYF.

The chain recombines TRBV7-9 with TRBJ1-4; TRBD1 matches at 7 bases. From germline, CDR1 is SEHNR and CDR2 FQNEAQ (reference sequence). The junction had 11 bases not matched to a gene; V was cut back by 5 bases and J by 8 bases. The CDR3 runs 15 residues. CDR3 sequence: CASSGADRDGEKLFF. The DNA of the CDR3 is TGTGCCAGCAGCGGCGCCGACAGGGACGGGGAAAAACTGTTTTTT. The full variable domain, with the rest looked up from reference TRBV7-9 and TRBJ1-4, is DTGVSQNPRHKITKRGQNVTFRCDPISEHNRLYWYRQTLGQGPEFLTYFQNEAQLEKSRLLSDRFSAERPKGSFSTLEIQRTEQGDSAMYLCASSGADRDGEKLFFGSGTQLSVL.

The CDR3 DNA sequence: TGTGCCAGCAGTGGGGCTACAGTCACCAAAGACGAGCAGTACTTC. This codes for CASSGATVTKDEQYF. The chain couples TRBV25-1 to TRBJ2-7; unclear D gene. Germline assignment: CDR1 MGHDK and CDR2 SYGVNS. V was cut by 4 bases and J by 5 bases, with 18 bases left in between. The CDR3 totals 15 residues.

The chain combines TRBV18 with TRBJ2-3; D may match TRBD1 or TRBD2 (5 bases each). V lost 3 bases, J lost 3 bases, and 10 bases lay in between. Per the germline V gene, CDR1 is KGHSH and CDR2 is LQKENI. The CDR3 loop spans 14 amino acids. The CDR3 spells CASSPRDGTDTQYF. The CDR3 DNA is TGTGCCAGCTCACCGAGGGACGGAACAGATACGCAGTATTTT.

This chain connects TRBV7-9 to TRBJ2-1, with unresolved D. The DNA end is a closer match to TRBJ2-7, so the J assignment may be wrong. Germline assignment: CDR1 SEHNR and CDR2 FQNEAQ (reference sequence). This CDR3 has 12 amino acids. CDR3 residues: CASSRDPYEQYF. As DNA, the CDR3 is TGTGCCAGCAGCCGTGACCCCTACGAGCAGTACTTC.

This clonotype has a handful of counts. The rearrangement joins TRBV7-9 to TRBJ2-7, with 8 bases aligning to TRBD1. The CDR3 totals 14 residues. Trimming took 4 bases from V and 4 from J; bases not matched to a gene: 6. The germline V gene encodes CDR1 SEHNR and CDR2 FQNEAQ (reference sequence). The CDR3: CASSSQGAFYEQYF. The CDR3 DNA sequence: TGTGCCAGCAGCTCTCAGGGGGCGTTTTACGAGCAGTACTTC.

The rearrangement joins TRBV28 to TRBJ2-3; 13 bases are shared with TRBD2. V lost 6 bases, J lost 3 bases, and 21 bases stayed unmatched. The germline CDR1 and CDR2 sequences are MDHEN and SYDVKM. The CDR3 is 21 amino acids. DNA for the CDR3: TGTGCCAGCAGGGGGTCCAACAGGGCGACTAGCGGGAGGAAAGGAACAGATACGCAGTATTTT. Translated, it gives CASRGSNRATSGRKGTDTQYF.

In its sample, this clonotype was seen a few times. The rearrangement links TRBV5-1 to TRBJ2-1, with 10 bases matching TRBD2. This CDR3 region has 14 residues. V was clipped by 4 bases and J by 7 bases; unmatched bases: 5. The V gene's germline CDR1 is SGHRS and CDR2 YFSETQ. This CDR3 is CASSDPSGSNEQFF. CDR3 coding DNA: TGCGCCAGCAGCGACCCTAGCGGGAGTAATGAGCAGTTCTTC.

This CDR3 reads CASSLGRVGEQFF. CDR3 DNA sequence: TGCGCCAGCAGCTTGGGTCGCGTGGGTGAGCAGTTCTTC. The chain joins TRBV5-1 to TRBJ2-1, with no clear D. The germline gives CDR1 SGHRS, CDR2 YFSETQ. V was clipped by 0 bases and J by 9 bases, with 10 bases between them. The CDR3 spans 13 residues.

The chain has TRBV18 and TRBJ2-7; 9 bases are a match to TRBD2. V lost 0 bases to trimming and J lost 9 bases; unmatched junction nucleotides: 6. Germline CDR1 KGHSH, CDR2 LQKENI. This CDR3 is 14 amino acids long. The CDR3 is CASSPPSGGRWQYF. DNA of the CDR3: TGTGCCAGCTCACCACCAAGCGGGGGGCGGTGGCAGTACTTC.

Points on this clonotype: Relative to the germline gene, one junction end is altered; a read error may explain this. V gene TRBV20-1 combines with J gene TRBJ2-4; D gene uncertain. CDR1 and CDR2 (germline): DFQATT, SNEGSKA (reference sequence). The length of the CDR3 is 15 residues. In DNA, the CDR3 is TGCAGTGCTAGAGATCAAGTGTATCGTCTGAACACTCAGTACTTC. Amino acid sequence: CSARDQVYRLNTQYF.

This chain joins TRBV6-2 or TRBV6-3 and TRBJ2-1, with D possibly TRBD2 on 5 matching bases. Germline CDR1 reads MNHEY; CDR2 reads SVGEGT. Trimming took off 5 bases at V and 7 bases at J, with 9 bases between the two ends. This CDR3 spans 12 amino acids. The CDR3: CASSKLGNEQFF. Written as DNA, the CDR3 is TGTGCCAGCAGTAAACTAGGAAATGAGCAGTTCTTC.

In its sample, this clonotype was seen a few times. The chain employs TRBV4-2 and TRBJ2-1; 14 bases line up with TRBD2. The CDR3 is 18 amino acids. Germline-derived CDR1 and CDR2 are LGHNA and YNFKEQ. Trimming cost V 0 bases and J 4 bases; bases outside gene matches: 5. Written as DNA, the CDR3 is TGTGCCAGCAGCCAAGATAAGGGACTAGCGGGAGATTACAATGAGCAGTTCTTC. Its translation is CASSQDKGLAGDYNEQFF.

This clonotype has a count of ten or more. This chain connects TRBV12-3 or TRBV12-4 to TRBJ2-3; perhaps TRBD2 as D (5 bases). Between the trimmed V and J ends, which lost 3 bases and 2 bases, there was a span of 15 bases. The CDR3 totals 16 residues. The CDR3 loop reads CASSFTSSIATDTQYF. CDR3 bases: TGTGCCAGCAGTTTCACTAGTAGCATTGCCACAGATACGCAGTATTTT.

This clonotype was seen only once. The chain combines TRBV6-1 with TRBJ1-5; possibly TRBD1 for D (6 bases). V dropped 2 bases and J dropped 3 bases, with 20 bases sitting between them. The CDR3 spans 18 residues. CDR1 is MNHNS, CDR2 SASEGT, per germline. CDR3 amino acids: CASSEFSGDNALNQPQHF. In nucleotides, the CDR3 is TGTGCCAGCAGTGAATTCTCGGGGGACAATGCCCTCAATCAGCCCCAGCATTTT.

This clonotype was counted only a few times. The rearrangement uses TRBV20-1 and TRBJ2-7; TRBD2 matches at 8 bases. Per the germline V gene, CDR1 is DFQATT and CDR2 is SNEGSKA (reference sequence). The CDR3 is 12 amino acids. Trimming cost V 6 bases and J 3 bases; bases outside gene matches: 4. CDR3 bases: TGCAGTGCCGCCGGGACTAGCTACGAGCAGTACTTC. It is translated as CSAAGTSYEQYF.

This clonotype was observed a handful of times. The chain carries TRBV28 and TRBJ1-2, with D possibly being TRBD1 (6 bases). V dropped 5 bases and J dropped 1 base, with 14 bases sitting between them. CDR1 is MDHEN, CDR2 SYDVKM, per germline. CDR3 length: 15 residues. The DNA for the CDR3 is TGTGCCAGCAGTCTACAGGGTACCTATAACTATGGCTACACCTTC. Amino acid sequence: CASSLQGTYNYGYTF.

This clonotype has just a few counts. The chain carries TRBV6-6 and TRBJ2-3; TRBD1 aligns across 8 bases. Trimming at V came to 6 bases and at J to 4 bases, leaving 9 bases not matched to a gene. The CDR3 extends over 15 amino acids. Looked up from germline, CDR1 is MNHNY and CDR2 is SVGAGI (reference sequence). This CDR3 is CASRPGTGVADTQYF. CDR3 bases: TGTGCCAGCAGACCCGGGACAGGTGTCGCAGATACGCAGTATTTT.

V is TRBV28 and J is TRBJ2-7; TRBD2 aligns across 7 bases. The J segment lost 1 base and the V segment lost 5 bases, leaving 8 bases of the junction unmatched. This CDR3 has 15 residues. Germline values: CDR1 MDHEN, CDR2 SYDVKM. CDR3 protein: CASSTGGRASYEQYF. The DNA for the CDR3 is TGTGCCAGCAGTACAGGAGGGAGGGCGTCCTACGAGCAGTACTTC.

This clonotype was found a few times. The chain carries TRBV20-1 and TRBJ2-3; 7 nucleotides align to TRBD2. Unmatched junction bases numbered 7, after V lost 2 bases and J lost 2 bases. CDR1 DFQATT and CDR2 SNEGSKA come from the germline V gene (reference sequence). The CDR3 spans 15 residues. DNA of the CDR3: TGCAGTGCTAGAAAAGGGACTACTCCCACAGATACGCAGTATTTT. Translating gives CSARKGTTPTDTQYF.

The CDR3 is CASSLSPGNYEQYF. As DNA, the CDR3 is TGTGCCAGCAGTTTAAGTCCGGGGAACTACGAGCAGTACTTC. The chain joins TRBV12-3 or TRBV12-4 to TRBJ2-7; D is perhaps TRBD2 (5 bases). The CDR3 totals 14 residues. V lost 2 bases and J 3 bases, leaving 11 bases between the germline ends.

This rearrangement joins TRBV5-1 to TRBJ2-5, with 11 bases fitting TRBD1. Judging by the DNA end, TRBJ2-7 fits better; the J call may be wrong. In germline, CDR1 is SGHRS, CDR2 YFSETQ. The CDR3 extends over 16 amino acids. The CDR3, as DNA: TGCGCCAGCAGCTTGGGTACCGGGACAGGGGGCTACGAGCAGTACTTC. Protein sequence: CASSLGTGTGGYEQYF.

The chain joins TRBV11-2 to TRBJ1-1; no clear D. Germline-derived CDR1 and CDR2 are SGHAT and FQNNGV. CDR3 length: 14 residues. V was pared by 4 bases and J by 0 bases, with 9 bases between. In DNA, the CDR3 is TGTGCCAGCAGCTGGGCAGGCATGAACACTGAAGCTTTCTTT. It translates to CASSWAGMNTEAFF.